This TCR beta chain was captured in a study of identical twins. Germline CDR1 SEHNR, CDR2 FQNEAQ (reference sequence). The V end lost 5 bases, the J end lost 7 bases, and 17 bases lay between the germline ends. CDR3 length: 14 residues. TCRdb re-called the 5' RACE reads with MiXCR, one entry per CDR3 protein. Of roughly 1,500,000 distinct CDR3 sequences in the sample, about 32% were seen once. Study outcomes and limitations: Clonotypes of the beta chain that were abundant in cord blood carried fewer insertions (memory repertoires showed none). Weaker excess twin sharing was seen among beta out-of-frame sequences. One should note that invariant MAIT and iNKT cells could partly confound zero-insertion analyses.

Concerning this clonotype: Its antigen is still unknown.

The material sequenced was cord blood. The chain employs TRBV7-9 and TRBJ1-2; D uncertain. This clonotype originated in a newborn girl in good health. The CDR3 DNA follows: TGTGCCAGCAGCCTCGGACTGGTTCAAGGTGGCTACACCTTC. Its protein product is CASSLGLVQGGYTF. The entire variable domain, with the rest obtained from reference TRBV7-9 and TRBJ1-2, is as follows: DTGVSQNPRHKITKRGQNVTFRCDPISEHNRLYWYRQTLGQGPEFLTYFQNEAQLEKSRLLSDRFSAERPKGSFSTLEIQRTEQGDSAMYLCASSLGLVQGGYTFGSGTRLTVV.